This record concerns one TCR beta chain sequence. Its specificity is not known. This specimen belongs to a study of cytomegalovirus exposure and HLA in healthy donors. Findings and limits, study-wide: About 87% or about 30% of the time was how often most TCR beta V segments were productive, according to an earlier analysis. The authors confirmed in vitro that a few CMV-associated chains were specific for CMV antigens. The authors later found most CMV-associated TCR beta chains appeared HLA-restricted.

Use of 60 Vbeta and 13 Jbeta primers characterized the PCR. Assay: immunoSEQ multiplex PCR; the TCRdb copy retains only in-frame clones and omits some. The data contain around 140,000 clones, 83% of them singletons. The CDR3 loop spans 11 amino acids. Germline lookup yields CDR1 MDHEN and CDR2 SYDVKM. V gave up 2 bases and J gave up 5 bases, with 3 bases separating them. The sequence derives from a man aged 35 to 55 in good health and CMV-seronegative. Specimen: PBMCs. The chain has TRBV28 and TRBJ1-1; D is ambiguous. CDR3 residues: CASSLRTEAFF. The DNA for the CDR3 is TGTGCCAGCAGTTTACGGACTGAAGCTTTCTTT.